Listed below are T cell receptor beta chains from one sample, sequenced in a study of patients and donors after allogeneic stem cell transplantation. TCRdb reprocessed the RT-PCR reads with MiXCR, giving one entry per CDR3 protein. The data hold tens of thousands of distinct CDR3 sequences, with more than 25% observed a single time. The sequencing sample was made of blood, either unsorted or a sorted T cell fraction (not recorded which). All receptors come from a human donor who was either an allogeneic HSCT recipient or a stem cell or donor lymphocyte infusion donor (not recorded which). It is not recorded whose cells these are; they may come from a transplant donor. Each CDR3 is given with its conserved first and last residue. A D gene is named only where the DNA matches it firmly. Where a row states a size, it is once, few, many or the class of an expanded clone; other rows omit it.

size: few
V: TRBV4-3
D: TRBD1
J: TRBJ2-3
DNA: TGCGCCCATAAACTCTCCGGGACAGACACAGATACGCAGTATTTT
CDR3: CAHKLSGTDTDTQYF

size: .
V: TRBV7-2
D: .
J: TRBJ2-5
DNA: TGTGCCAGCAGCTTCCAGTCGGGACAAGAGACCCAGTACTTC
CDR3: CASSFQSGQETQYF

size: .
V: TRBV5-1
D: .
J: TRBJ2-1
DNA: TGCGCCAGCAGCTTGGCCCGCGAGGGGACCAGGGTTGAGCAGTTCTTC
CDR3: CASSLAREGTRVEQFF

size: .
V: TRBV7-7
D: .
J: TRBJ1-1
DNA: TGTGCTAGCAGCTTAGAGTTGGACAGCGAAGCTTTCTTT
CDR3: CASSLELDSEAFF

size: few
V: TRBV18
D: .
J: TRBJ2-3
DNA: TGTGCCAGCTCACCACCTCCCTGGCGAATTGGCTCAGATACGCAGTATTTT
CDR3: CASSPPPWRIGSDTQYF

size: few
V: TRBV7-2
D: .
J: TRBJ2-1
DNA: TGTGCCAGCAGCTTCCGACAGCTTTGGGATGAGCAGTTCTTC
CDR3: CASSFRQLWDEQFF

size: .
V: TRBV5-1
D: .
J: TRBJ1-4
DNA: TGCGCCAGCAGCTTGGATGGGCAGGATAATGAAAAACTGTTTTTT
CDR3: CASSLDGQDNEKLFF

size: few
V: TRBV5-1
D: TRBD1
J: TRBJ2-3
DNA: TGCGCCAGCAGCCTAGACAGGGGCACAGATACGCAGTATTTT
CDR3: CASSLDRGTDTQYF

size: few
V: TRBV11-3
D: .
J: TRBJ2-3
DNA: TGTGCCAGCAGCTTACAAGGACAGTCAGATACGCAGTATTTT
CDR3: CASSLQGQSDTQYF

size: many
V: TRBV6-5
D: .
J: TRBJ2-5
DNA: TGTGCCAGCAGTTACTCACTAGCAGGAGAGACCCAGTACTTC
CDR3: CASSYSLAGETQYF

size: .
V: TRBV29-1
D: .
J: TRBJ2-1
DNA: TGCAGCGTTGAAGATCGCGGCAGGGCCTACAATGAGCAGTTCTTC
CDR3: CSVEDRGRAYNEQFF

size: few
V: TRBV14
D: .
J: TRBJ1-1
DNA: TGTGCCAGCAGCCAAGGGCCCCGGATGGGAAAAGGGGAAGCTTTCTTT
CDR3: CASSQGPRMGKGEAFF

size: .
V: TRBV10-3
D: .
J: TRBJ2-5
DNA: TGTGCCATCAGTGAGTCCAACTACCAAGAGACCCAGTACTTC
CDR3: CAISESNYQETQYF

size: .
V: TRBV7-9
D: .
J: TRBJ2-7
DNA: TGTGCCAGCAGCCCTTCCCCTGATAGGGGGGCTTCCTACGAGCAGTACTTC
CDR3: CASSPSPDRGASYEQYF

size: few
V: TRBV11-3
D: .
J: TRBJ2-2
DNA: TGTGCCAGCAGCTTAGGAGCCGGGGAGCTGTTTTTT
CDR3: CASSLGAGELFF

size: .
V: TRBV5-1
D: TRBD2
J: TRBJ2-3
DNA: TGCGCCAGCGAGCGGGGGGCTAGCACAGATACGCAGTATTTT
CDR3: CASERGASTDTQYF

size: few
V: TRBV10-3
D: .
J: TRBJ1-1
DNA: TGTGCCATCAGTCCGTTAGTCGCCACTGAAGCTTTCTTT
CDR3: CAISPLVATEAFF

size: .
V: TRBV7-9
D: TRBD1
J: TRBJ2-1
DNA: TGTGCCAGCAGCTTACAGCCGGGACAGGGTTACAATGAGCAGTTCTTC
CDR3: CASSLQPGQGYNEQFF

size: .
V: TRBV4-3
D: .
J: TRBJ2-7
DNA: TGCGCCAGCAGCCAAGATTTGGTTTCAGGGGGGTCCTACGAGCAGTACTTC
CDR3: CASSQDLVSGGSYEQYF

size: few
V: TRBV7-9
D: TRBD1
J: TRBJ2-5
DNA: TGTGCCACCGGGACAGGGGGCTTCGAGACCCAGTACTTC
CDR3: CATGTGGFETQYF

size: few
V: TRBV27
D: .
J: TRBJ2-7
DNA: TGTGCCAGCAGTTTATCCGGGCAGGGGCGGTCCTACGAGCAGTACTTC
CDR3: CASSLSGQGRSYEQYF

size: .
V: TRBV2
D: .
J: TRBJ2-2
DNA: TGTGCCAGCAGTGAGGGGACACCCACCGGGGAGCTGTTTTTT
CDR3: CASSEGTPTGELFF

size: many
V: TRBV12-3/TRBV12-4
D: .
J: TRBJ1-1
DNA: TGTGCCAGCAGCCGTGTGGGGGTGGACACTGAAGCTTTCTTT
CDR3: CASSRVGVDTEAFF

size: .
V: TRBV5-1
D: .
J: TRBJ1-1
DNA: TGCGCCAGCAGCCACAGAGGGACGGTGAACACTGAAGCTTTCTTT
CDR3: CASSHRGTVNTEAFF

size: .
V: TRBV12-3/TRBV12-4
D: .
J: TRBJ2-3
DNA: TGTGCCAGCAGACCCGGGAAACAGGGTATTGGAGATACGCAGTATTTT
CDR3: CASRPGKQGIGDTQYF

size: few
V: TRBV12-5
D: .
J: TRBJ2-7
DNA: TGTGCTAGTGGTTTGGTTGGTCGGGGAATCCACGAGCAGTACTTC
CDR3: CASGLVGRGIHEQYF

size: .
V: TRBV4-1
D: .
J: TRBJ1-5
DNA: TGCGCCAGCAGCCAAGATACAAGGACCTATCAGCCCCAGCATTTT
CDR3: CASSQDTRTYQPQHF

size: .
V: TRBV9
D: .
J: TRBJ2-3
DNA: TGTGCCAGCAGCGTCCAGGGTTGGAACACAGATACGCAGTATTTT
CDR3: CASSVQGWNTDTQYF

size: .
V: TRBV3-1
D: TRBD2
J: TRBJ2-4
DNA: TGTGCCAGCAGCTCCCGAGGAGCGGGAGGGCCTTTAGACATTCAGTACTTC
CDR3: CASSSRGAGGPLDIQYF

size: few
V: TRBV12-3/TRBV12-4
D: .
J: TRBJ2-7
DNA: TGTGCCAGCAGTCCGTCAGGGATTCGAGGCGAGCAGTACTTC
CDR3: CASSPSGIRGEQYF

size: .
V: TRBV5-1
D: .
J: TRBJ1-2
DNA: TGCGCCAGCAGCTTGGCTTGGGGGCAGGATGGCTACACCTTC
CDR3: CASSLAWGQDGYTF

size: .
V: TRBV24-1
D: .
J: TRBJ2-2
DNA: TGTGCCACCGATGAGGGTTACACCGGGGAGCTGTTTTTT
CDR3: CATDEGYTGELFF

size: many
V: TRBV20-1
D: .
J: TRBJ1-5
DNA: TGCAGTGCCCTTCGCGAGGCAGGCGGCAATCAGCCCCAGCATTTT
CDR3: CSALREAGGNQPQHF

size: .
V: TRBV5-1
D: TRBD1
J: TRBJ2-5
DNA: TGCGCCAGCAGCGAGGGGACAGTTTGGATCGCGGAGACCCAGTACTTC
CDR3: CASSEGTVWIAETQYF

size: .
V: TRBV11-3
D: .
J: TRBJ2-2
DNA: TGTGCCAGCAGCCTCCAGAGGCGGAACACCGGGGAGCTGTTTTTT
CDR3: CASSLQRRNTGELFF

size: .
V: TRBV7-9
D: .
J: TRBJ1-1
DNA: TGTGCCAGCAGCTTTGATGGGAACACTGAAGCTTTCTTT
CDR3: CASSFDGNTEAFF

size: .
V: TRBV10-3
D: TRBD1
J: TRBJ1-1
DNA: TGTGCCATCAAGCGACAGGGGGACACTGAAGCTTTCTTT
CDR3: CAIKRQGDTEAFF

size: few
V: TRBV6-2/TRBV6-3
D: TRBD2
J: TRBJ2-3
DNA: TGTGCCAGCAGAACTAGCGGGAGTTCGGATACGCAGTATTTT
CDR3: CASRTSGSSDTQYF

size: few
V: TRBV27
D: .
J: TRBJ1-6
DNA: TGTGCCAGCAGTTTATCGGTACTCAGTAGCTCCTATAATTCACCCCTCCACTTT
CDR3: CASSLSVLSSSYNSPLHF

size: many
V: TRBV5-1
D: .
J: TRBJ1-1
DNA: TGCGCCAGCAGCCAGGCCGGGCAGAACACTGAAGCTTTCTTT
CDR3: CASSQAGQNTEAFF

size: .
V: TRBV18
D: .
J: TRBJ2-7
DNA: TGTGCCAGCTCACCCCAGCTGGACGTCCACGAGCAGTACTTC
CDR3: CASSPQLDVHEQYF

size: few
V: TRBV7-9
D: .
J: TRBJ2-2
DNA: TGTGCCAGCAGCCCCAAGACGCCCGGGGAGCTGTTTTTT
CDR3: CASSPKTPGELFF

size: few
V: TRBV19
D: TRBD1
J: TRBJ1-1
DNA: TGTGCCAGTAGTATGTGGGACAGGGGAAGGAACACTGAAGCTTTCTTT
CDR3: CASSMWDRGRNTEAFF

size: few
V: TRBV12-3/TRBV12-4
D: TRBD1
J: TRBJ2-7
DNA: TGTGCCAGCAGTATTCCGACAGGGGGAATCTACGAGCAGTACTTC
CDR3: CASSIPTGGIYEQYF

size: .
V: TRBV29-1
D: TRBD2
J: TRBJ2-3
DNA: TGCAGCGTGGAACTAGCGGGGATCACAGATACGCAGTATTTT
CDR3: CSVELAGITDTQYF

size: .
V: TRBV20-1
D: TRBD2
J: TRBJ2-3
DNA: TGCAGTGCAACCCGGGGGGATGGCACAGATACGCAGTATTTT
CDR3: CSATRGDGTDTQYF

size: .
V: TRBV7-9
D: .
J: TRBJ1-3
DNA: TGTGCCAGCAGCTTCCGGACAGTCGGAAACACCATATATTTT
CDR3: CASSFRTVGNTIYF

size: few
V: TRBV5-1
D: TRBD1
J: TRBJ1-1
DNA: TGCGCCAGCAGCGATCTCCCGGGACAGGGGGCTCACACTGAAGCTTTCTTT
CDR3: CASSDLPGQGAHTEAFF